This TCR beta chain came from a study of T cell repertoires in cytomegalovirus infection. Study-level background: Selection of CMV epitopes for the study included recently identified HLA-C-restricted and well-studied HLA-B-restricted ones. Indications came from public TCR beta signatures; they pointed to CMV infection and to a matching HLA type. Study-level points and caveats: Based on cumulative public TCR beta family frequency, carriers of CMV plus the relevant HLA were identified. There were HLA-C-restricted CMV-specific TCR beta clonotypes dominating the ex vivo response.

The germline CDR1 and CDR2 sequences are MNHEY and SVGEGT. The CDR3 has 17 residues. J gave up 1 base and V 6 bases, and 14 bases lay outside the gene matches. With regard to this clonotype: The target antigen is unknown.

TCRdb reanalysed the reads using MiXCR and keeps one entry per CDR3 protein. The sample has approximately 910,000 distinct CDR3 sequences, 30% to 40% seen once. This sequence originates from a human donor in good health (CMV status not recorded). Some clones in this sample may be carry-over from other donors' samples. Sequencing used cultured CD8+ T cells from PBMCs, obtained from culture after CMV antigen stimulation. The V call is TRBV6-2 or TRBV6-3, the J call TRBJ2-7, with 8 bases matching TRBD2. The CDR3 protein is CASSSTRTSSFSYEQYF. The CDR3 DNA follows: TGTGCCAGCAGCTCTACTCGGACTAGCTCCTTTTCCTACGAGCAGTACTTC.